The present TCR beta chain was sequenced within a study of cytomegalovirus exposure and HLA in healthy donors. Study findings and constraints: Earlier analysis found most TCR beta V segments productive about 90% or about 30% of the time. Likely technical artifact: a cluster of highly shared sequence variants. Most sequenced TCRs were rare (though some public TCRs occurred in many donors). In a later analysis, donors in an Asian-associated ancestry cluster reportedly had fewer N-insertions in productive TCRs than the cohort mean.

V lost 0 bases and J 3 bases, leaving 14 bases between the germline ends. The CDR3 has 16 amino acids. CDR1 is SGHAT and CDR2 is FQDESV in the germline V gene (reference sequence). It was with 60 Vbeta and 13 Jbeta primers that the PCR ran. Clones were sequenced by immunoSEQ multiplex PCR, and TCRdb holds only the in-frame ones, with some missing. The sample includes some 180,000 clones, roughly four fifths of them seen just once. A note on this clone: Its antigen is undetermined.

The chain employs TRBV11-1 and TRBJ2-5, with D possibly TRBD1 on 5 matching bases. Sequenced input: PBMCs. The TCR originated in a man in his forties in good health and CMV-seropositive. The CDR3, as DNA: TGTGCCAGCAGCTTAGCGCTGGGCAGGGTGAAAGAGACCCAGTACTTC. This encodes CASSLALGRVKETQYF.